This record looks at one T cell receptor (beta chain) sequence and its context. Its matching antigen is unknown. This specimen belongs to a study of blood T cells in healthy people across ages. Sample-barcoded 5' priming and a J-beta primer mix drove a second PCR of 7 to 11 cycles. Tagging of each cDNA molecule was performed by a template-switch adaptor with 12 random nucleotides. TCRdb passed the 5' RACE reads through MiXCR, listing each CDR3 protein once. The repertoire includes about 1.4 million distinct CDR3 sequences, roughly 64% of them detected once, and about 6.7% sits in the top ten. Study findings and constraints: Samples with more naive T cells showed higher observed beta diversity. When one million T cells were used, diversity estimates were thought to be underestimates.

The sample consisted of blood. This TCR was sampled from a man aged 18 to 29 in good health.

The CDR3 reads CASSLKIRSYEQYF. CDR3 DNA sequence: TGTGCCAGCAGCCTAAAGATCCGTTCCTACGAGCAGTACTTC. This chain joins TRBV7-2 and TRBJ2-7, with no clear D. Between the trimmed V and J ends, which lost 5 bases and 1 base, there was a span of 12 bases. The V gene's germline CDR1 is SGHTA and CDR2 FQGNSA. There are 14 residues in the CDR3.